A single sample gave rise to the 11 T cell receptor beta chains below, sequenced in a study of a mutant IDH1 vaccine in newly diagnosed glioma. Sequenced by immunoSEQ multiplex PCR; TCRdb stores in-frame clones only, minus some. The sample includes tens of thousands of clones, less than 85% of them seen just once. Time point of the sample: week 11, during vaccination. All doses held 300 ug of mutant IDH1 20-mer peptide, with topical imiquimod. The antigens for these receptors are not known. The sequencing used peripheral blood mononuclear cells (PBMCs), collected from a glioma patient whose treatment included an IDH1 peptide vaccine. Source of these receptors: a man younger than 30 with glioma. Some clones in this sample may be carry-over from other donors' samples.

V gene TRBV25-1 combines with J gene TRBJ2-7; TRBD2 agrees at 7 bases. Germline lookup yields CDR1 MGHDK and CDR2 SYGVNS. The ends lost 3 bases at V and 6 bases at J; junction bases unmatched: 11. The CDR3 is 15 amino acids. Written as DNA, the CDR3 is TGTGCCAGCAGTGATTTGGGGGGGAACATCGGCGAGCAGTACTTC. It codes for CASSDLGGNIGEQYF.

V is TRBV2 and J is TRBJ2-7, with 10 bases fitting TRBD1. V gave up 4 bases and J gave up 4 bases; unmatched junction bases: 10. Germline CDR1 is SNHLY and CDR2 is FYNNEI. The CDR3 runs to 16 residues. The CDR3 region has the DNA TGTGCCAGCAGTGGGTCGGTGGGACAGGGGATTTACGAGCAGTACTTC. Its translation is CASSGSVGQGIYEQYF.

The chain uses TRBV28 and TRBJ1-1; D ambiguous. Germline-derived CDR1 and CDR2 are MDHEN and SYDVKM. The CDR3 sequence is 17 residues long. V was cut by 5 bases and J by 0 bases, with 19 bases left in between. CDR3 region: CASSRTGLGSMNTEAFF. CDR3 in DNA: TGTGCCAGCAGTCGTACTGGACTAGGTTCGATGAACACTGAAGCTTTCTTT. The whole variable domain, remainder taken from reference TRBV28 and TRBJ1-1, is DVKVTQSSRYLVKRTGEKVFLECVQDMDHENMFWYRQDPGLGLRLIYFSYDVKMKEKGDIPEGYSVSREKKERFSLILESASTNQTSMYLCASSRTGLGSMNTEAFFGQGTRLTVV.

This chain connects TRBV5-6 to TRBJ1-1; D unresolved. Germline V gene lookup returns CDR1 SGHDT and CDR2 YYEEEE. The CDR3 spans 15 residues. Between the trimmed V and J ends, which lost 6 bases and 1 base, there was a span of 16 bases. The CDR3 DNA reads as TGTGCCAGCACACCCCGGCCGATAAAGAACACTGAAGCTTTCTTT. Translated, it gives CASTPRPIKNTEAFF.

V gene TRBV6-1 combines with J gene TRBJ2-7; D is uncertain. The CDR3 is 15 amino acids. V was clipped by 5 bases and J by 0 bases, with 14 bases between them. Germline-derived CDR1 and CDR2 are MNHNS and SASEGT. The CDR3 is CASSPSPESSYEQYF. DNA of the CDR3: TGTGCCAGCAGTCCTTCCCCGGAGAGCTCCTACGAGCAGTACTTC.

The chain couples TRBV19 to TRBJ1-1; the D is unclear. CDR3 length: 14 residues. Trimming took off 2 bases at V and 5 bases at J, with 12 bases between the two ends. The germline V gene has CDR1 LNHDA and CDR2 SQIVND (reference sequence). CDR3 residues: CASSITLTRTEAFF. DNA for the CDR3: TGTGCCAGTAGTATAACTCTGACCCGGACTGAAGCTTTCTTT. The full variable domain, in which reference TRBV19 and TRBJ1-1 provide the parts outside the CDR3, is DGGITQSPKYLFRKEGQNVTLSCEQNLNHDAMYWYRQDPGQGLRLIYYSQIVNDFQKGDIAEGYSVSREKKESFPLTVTSAQKNPTAFYLCASSITLTRTEAFFGQGTRLTVV.

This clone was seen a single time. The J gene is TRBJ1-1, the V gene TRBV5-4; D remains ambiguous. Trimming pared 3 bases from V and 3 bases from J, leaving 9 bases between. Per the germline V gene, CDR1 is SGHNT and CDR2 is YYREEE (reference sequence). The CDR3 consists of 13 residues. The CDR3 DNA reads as TGTGCCAGCAGCTCCCGACCGGACACTGAAGCTTTCTTT. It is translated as CASSSRPDTEAFF.

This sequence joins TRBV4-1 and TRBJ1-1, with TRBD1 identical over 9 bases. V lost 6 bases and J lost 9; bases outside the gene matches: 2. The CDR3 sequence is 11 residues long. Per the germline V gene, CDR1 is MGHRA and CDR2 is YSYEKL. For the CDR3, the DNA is TGCGCCAGCAGAAACAGGGGGCAAGCTTTCTTT. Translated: CASRNRGQAFF.

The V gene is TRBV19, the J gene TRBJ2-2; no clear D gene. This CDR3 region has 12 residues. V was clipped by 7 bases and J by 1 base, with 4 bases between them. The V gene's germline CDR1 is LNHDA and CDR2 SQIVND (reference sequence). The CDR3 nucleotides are TGTGCCAGTATCCAGAACACCGGGGAGCTGTTTTTT. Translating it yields CASIQNTGELFF.

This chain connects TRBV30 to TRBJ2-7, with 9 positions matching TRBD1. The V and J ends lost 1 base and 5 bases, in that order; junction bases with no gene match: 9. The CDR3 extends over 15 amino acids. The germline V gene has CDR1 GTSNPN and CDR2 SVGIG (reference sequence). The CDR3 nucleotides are TGTGCCTGGAGTGACAACAGGGGGCGCATCGACGAGCAGTACTTC. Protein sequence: CAWSDNRGRIDEQYF.

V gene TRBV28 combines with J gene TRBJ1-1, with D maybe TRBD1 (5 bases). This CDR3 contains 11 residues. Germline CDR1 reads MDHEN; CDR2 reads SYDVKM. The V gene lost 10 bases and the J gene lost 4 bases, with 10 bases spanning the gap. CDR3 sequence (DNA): TGTGCCACCAGGGTGGGCACTGAAGCTTTCTTT. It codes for CATRVGTEAFF.